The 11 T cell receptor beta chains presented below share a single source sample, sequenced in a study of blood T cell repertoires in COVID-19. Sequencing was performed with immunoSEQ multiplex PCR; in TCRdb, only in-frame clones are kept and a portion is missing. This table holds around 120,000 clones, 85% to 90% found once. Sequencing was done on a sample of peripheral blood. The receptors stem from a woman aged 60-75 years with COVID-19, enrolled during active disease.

CDR3 residues: CASSIFQGGGYTF. CDR3 DNA sequence: TGTGCCAGTAGTATTTTTCAGGGAGGCGGCTACACCTTC. V and J are TRBV19 and TRBJ1-2, with TRBD1 as a possible D gene (5 bases). This CDR3 spans 13 amino acids. V shed 3 bases and J shed 8 bases, with 13 bases lying between them. From germline, CDR1 is LNHDA and CDR2 SQIVND (reference sequence).

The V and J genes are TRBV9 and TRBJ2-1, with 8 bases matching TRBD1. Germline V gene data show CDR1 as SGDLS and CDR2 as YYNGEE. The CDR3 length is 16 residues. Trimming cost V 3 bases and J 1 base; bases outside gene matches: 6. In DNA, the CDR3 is TGTGCCAGCAGCGCCCCTGACAGGGGTTCCTACAATGAGCAGTTCTTC. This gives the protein CASSAPDRGSYNEQFF.

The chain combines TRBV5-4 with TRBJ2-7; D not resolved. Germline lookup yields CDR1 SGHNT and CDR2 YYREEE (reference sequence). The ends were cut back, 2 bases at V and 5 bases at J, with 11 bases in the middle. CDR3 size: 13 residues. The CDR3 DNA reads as TGTGCCAGCAGCTTTACGGAGCGAGACGAGCAGTACTTC. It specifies CASSFTERDEQYF.

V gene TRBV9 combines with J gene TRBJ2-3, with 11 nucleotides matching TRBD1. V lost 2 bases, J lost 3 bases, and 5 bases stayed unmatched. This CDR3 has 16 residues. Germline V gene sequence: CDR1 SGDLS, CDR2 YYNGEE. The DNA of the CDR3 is TGTGCCAGCAGCGTTTTAGGGACAGGGGGTACAGATACGCAGTATTTT. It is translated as CASSVLGTGGTDTQYF.

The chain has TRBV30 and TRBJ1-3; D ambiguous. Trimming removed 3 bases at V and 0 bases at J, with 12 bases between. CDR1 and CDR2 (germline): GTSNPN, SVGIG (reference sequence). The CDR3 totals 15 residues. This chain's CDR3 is CAWSPHAGSGNTIYF. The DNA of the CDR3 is TGTGCCTGGAGCCCACACGCGGGCTCTGGAAACACCATATATTTT.

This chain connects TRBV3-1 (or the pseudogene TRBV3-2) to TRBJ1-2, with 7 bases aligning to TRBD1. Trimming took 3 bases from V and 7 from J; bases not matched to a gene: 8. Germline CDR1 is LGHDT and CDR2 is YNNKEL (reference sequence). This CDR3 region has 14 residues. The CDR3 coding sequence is TGTGCCAGCAGCCATTCGACAGGGTCTCGTGGCTACACCTTC. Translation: CASSHSTGSRGYTF.

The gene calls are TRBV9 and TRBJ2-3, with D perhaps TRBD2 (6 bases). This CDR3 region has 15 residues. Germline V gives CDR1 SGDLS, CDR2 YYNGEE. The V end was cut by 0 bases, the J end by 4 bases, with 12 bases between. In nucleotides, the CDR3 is TGTGCCAGCAGCGTAGCGAGAGTAGCGGCAGATACGCAGTATTTT. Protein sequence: CASSVARVAADTQYF.

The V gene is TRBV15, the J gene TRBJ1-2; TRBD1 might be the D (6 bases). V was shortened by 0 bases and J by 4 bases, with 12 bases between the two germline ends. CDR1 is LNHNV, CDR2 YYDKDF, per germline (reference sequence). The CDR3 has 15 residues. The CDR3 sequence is CATSRDLGTPYGYTF. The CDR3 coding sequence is TGTGCCACCAGCAGAGATCTGGGGACACCCTATGGCTACACCTTC.

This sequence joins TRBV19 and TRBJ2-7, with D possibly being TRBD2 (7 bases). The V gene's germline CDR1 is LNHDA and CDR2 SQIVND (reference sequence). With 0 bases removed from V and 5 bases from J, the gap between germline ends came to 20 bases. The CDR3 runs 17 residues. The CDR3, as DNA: TGTGCCAGTAGTATAGATGGGAGGGGGGCTGCCCGTGACGAGCAGTACTTC. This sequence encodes CASSIDGRGAARDEQYF.

In nucleotides, the CDR3 is TGTGCCAGCAGTCCGCTAGCGGGGGACACAGATACGCAGTATTTT. Its translation: CASSPLAGDTDTQYF. The rearrangement links TRBV5-4 to TRBJ2-3, with 10 bases identical to TRBD2. The CDR3 consists of 15 residues. Germline V gene sequence: CDR1 SGHNT, CDR2 YYREEE (reference sequence). V shed 5 bases, J shed 2 bases, and the junction held 5 bases outside the gene matches.

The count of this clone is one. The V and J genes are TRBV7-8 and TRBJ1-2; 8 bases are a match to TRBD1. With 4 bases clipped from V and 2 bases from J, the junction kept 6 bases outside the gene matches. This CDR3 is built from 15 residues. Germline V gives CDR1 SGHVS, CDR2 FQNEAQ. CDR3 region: CASSSWTGRNYGYTF. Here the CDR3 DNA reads TGTGCCAGCAGCTCGTGGACAGGGCGGAACTATGGCTACACCTTC. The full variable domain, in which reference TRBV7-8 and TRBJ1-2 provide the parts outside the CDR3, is GAGVSQSPRYKVAKRGQDVALRCDPISGHVSLFWYQQALGQGPEFLTYFQNEAQLDKSGLPSDRFFAERPEGSVSTLKIQRTQQEDSAVYLCASSSWTGRNYGYTFGSGTRLTVV.